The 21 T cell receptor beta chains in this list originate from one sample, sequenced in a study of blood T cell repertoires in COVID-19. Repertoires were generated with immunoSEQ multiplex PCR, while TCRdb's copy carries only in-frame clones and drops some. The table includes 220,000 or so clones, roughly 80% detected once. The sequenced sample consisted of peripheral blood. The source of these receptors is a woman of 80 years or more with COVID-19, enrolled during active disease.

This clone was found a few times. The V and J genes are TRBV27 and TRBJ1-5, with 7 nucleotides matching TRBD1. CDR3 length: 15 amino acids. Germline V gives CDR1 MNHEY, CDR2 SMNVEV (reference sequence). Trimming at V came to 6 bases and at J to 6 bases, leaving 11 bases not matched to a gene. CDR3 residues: CASSPLNRGSQPQHF. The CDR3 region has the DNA TGTGCCAGCAGCCCCCTTAACAGGGGTAGTCAGCCCCAGCATTTT.

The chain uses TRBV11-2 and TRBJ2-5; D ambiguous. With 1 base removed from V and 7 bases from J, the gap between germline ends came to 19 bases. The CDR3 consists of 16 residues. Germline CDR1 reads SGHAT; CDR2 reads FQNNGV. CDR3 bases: TGTGCCAGCAGCTTAGTCGGTCGATCGGCTCCTAGGACCCAGTACTTC. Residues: CASSLVGRSAPRTQYF.

The CDR3 DNA follows: TGTGCCAGCAGCTCGGGAAACACCGGGGAGCTGTTTTTT. This encodes CASSSGNTGELFF. The J gene is TRBJ2-2, the V gene TRBV11-3, with D perhaps matching TRBD2 (5 bases). Trimming left V 4 bases short and J 2 bases short, with 5 bases between. Germline assignment: CDR1 SGHNT and CDR2 YENEEA. The CDR3 spans 13 residues.

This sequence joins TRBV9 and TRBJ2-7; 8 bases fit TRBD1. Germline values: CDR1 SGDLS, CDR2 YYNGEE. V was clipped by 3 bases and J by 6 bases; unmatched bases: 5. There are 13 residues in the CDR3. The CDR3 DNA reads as TGTGCCAGCAGCGCCCAAGACAGGGGCGAGCAGTACTTC. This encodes CASSAQDRGEQYF.

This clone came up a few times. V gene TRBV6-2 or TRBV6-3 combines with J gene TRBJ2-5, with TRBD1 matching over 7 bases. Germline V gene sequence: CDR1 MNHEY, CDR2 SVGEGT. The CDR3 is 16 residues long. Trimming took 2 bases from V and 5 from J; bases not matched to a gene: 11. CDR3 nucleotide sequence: TGTGCCAGCAGTTACGTTTGGGACAGCCCAGGGGAGACCCAGTACTTC. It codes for CASSYVWDSPGETQYF.

In DNA, the CDR3 is TGTGCCAGCGCCGACAGACCCTCCTACGAGCAGTACTTC. This gives the protein CASADRPSYEQYF. The rearrangement uses TRBV7-3 and TRBJ2-7; the D gene is possibly TRBD1 (5 bases). The germline V and J ends were trimmed by 8 bases and 0 bases, with 11 bases remaining between them. The CDR3 contains 13 residues. CDR1 is SGHTA, CDR2 FQGTGA, per germline.

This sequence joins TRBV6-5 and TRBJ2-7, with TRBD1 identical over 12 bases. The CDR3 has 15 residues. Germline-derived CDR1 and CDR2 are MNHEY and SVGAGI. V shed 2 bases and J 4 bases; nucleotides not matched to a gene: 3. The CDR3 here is CASSYGTGGMYEQYF. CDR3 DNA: TGTGCCAGCAGTTACGGGACAGGGGGCATGTACGAGCAGTACTTC.

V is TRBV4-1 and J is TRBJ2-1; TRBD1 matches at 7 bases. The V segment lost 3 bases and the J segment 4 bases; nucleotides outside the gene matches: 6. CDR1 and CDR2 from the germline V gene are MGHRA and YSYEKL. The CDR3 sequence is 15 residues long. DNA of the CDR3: TGCGCCAGCAGCCAGAGGAGACAGGGATACAATGAGCAGTTCTTC. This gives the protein CASSQRRQGYNEQFF.

The DNA for the CDR3 is TGTGCCAGTAGTATACAACAGGGCGACGGTGAGCAGTTCTTC. Translating gives CASSIQQGDGEQFF. The chain recombines TRBV19 with TRBJ2-1; D perhaps matches TRBD1 (6 bases). The V gene's germline CDR1 is LNHDA and CDR2 SQIVND (reference sequence). V lost 2 bases to trimming and J lost 9 bases, with 14 bases between them. CDR3 length: 14 amino acids.

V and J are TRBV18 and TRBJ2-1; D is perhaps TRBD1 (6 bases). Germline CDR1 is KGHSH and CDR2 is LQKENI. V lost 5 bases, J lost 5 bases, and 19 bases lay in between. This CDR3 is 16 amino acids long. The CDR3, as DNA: TGTGCCAGCTCAGTTTCGGACGGGACACCTAACAATGAGCAGTTCTTC. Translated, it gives CASSVSDGTPNNEQFF.

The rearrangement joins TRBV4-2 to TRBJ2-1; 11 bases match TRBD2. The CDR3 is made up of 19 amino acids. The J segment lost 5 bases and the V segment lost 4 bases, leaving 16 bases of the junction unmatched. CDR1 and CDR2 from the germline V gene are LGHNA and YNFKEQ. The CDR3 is CASSPKWASGGNYNNEQFF. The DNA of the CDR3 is TGTGCCAGCAGCCCCAAATGGGCTAGCGGGGGGAACTACAACAATGAGCAGTTCTTC.

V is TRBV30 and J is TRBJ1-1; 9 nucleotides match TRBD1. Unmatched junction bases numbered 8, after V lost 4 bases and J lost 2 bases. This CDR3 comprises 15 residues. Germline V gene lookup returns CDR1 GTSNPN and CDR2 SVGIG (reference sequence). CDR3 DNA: TGTGCCTGGATGCCCAGGACAGGGGTAAACACTGAAGCTTTCTTT. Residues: CAWMPRTGVNTEAFF.

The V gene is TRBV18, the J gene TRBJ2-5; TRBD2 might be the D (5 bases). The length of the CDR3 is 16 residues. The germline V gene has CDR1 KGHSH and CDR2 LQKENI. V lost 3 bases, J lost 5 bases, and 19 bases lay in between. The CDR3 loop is CASSPGVGFGMETQYF. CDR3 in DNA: TGTGCCAGCTCACCGGGAGTAGGGTTCGGTATGGAGACCCAGTACTTC.

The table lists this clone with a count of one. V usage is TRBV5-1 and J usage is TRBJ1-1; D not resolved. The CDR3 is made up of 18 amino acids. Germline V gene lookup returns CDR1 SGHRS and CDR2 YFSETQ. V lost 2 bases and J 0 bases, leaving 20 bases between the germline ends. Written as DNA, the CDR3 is TGCGCCAGCAGCTTAGCCTCTCCGACTTATGGCATGAACACTGAAGCTTTCTTT. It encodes CASSLASPTYGMNTEAFF.

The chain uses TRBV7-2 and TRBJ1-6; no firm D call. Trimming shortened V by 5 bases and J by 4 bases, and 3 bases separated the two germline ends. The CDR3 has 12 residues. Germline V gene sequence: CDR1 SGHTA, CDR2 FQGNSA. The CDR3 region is CASSPYNSPLHF. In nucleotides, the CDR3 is TGTGCCAGCAGCCCATATAATTCACCCCTCCACTTT.

CDR3 coding DNA: TGTGCCAGCAGCTTAGCGGTGGGCACAGATACGCAGTATTTT. This translates into CASSLAVGTDTQYF. The V and J genes are TRBV5-8 and TRBJ2-3, with D possibly matching TRBD2 (5 bases). Germline CDR1 is SGHTS and CDR2 is YDEGEE. Trimming took 2 bases from V and 1 from J, leaving 8 bases between them. The CDR3 sequence is 14 residues long.

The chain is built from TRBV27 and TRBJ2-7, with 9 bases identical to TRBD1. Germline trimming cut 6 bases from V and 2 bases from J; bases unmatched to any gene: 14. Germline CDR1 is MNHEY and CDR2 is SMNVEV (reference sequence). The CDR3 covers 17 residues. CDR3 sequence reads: CASRTPGQGNPPYEQYF. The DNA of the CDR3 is TGTGCCAGCAGAACCCCGGGACAGGGAAACCCCCCCTACGAGCAGTACTTC.

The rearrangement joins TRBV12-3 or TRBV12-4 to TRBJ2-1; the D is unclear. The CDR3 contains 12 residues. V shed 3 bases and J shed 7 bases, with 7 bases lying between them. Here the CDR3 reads CASSFNRNEQFF. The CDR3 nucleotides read TGTGCCAGCAGTTTCAACAGAAATGAGCAGTTCTTC.

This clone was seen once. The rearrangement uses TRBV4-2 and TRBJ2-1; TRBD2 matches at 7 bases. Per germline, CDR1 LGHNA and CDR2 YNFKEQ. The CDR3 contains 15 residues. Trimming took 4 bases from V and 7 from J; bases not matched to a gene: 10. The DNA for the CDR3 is TGTGCCAGCAGCCGTAGTGGGGGGGAGCAGAATGAGCAGTTCTTC. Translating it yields CASSRSGGEQNEQFF.

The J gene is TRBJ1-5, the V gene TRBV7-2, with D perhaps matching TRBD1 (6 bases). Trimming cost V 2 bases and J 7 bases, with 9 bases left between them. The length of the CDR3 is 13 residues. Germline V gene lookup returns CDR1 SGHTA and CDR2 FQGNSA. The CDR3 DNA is TGTGCCAGCAGCTTAAGGGGGGGGCAGCCCCAGCATTTT. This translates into CASSLRGGQPQHF.

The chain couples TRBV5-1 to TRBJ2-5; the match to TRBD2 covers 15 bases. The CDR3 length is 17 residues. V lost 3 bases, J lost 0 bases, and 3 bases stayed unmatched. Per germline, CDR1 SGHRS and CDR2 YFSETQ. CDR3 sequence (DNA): TGCGCCAGCAGCTCGGGACTAGCGGGGGGAAACCAAGAGACCCAGTACTTC. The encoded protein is CASSSGLAGGNQETQYF. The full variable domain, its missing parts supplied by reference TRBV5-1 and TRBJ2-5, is KAGVTQTPRYLIKTRGQQVTLSCSPISGHRSVSWYQQTPGQGLQFLFEYFSETQRNKGNFPGRFSGRQFSNSRSEMNVSTLELGDSALYLCASSSGLAGGNQETQYFGPGTRLLVL.